This T cell receptor (beta chain) was sequenced in a study of shared clonotypes between healthy human individuals (TCRdb year 2020). Background on the whole study: The cohort comprised a couple of women and a few men aged 18 to 49 years. For each donor, three plates each were used for CD4 naive and CD4 memory, two plates were used for CD8 naive, and one plate was used for CD8 memory. Blood TCR repertoires of a handful of healthy adults were deeply sequenced to estimate repertoire size and the extent of clonotype sharing between individuals. To increase sequencing depth and limit assay-specific biases, different laboratories used diverse techniques to prepare libraries and sequence TCR repertoires. Per donor, leukapheresis produced somewhere between about 0.9 and 9.5 billion PBMCs.

Study-wide findings and limitations: Clonotypes shared by all four sorted-subset donors showed higher generation probabilities than non-shared clonotypes. Naive subsets generally had larger estimated clonotype richness than memory subsets. Incomplete sequencing was indicated by rarefaction of sorted-subset datasets, despite the large sequencing depth. The genetic and exposure-history diversity represented was limited by the small number of donors. Sharing across a few donors was observed for around 5% of naive CD4, 3% to 3.5% of naive CD8, over 2% of memory CD4, and roughly 0.43% of memory CD8 clonotypes. Pairwise subsampling indicated that sequencing depth was expected to affect the degree of clonotype sharing among donors. Only blood was sampled, and tissue TCR repertoires likely differ from those in blood.

The donors were healthy, HIV-negative adults with no recently reported acute infections or vaccinations. All donors were Caucasian adults living in Nashville, Tennessee, USA. CD4+ T cells were enriched by magnetic negative selection; naive cells were then positively selected on CD45RA, and the negative fraction formed the memory subset. Blood was obtained by leukapheresis, after which PBMCs were separated by Ficoll-Histopaque density gradient centrifugation and cryopreserved in liquid nitrogen vapor phase. Analytical flow cytometry was used to check the purity and quantity of every magnetically sorted T cell population. Genomic DNA was isolated from each sorted fraction and quantified by UV absorbance on a Nanodrop 2000c. Using the deep immunoSEQ assay, TCR CDR3 regions were amplified from genomic DNA by multiplex PCR. Extracted genomic DNA from each cell subset was distributed evenly across all wells of several immunoSEQ 96-well plates, and each plate was treated as a replicate. For sorted subsets, about 0.2 ug genomic DNA, equal to tens of thousands of T cell genomes, was loaded into each replicate PCR. Purified libraries were quantified with a Qubit 3.0 fluorometer, sized on a Bioanalyzer 2100, and re-quantified with the KAPA Library Quantification kit. Every immunoSEQ 96-well plate was sequenced on a dedicated single-read 150-cycle Illumina NextSeq 550 flow cell. Processing in the source paper ran as follows. Because the immunoSEQ output held only junctional sequences and lacked quality scores, the filtering could not match the filtering applied to full-length reads. To assign V/J genes and CDR3, sequences were annotated using PyIR, a Python wrapper for IgBLAST v1.9, with IMGT germline references. Any read was removed if the V/J assignment was weak (E-value above 1e-6), the CDR3 was missing, or the read contained stop codons, out-of-frame junctions, or ambiguous translated residues. V3J clonotypes were defined by identical inferred V gene, J gene, and CDR3 amino acid sequence. The percentage overlap between two repertoires was calculated by dividing the number of shared unique clonotypes by the size of the smaller repertoire. Three approaches were used to assess repertoire richness: RTK rarefaction, the Chao1 estimator, and Recon v2.1 estimates of unobserved clonotypes. OLGA was used to compute generation probabilities for all TCRbeta clonotypes that the gDNA method yielded from a few donors. TCRdb provides this immuneACCESS table in a form limited to in-frame rearrangements. Some clones are lacking; in checked studies, under half of them reflect an unresolved V gene, and why the rest are absent is not known. V and J calls and clone size come straight from that table; D and trimming were deduced from the DNA. The sample data list 2 million to 3 million clones, and approximately 94% of these were observed just once. The ten largest clones represent over 0.12% of the sample.

The germline V gene encodes CDR1 SGHNT and CDR2 YENEEA. V and J are trimmed by 1 base and 5 bases, and the gene matches miss 7 bases of the junction. The CDR3 measures 15 amino acids from cysteine to phenylalanine. Solely the CDR3 DNA is kept, with 45 bases framed from the first base. This clone was detected only once. This clone's antigen is unknown. The sample holds no much larger clone one base away, and base qualities are not on file. Sequencing was done on a sample of naive CD4+ T cells sorted from blood. According to the study, the label for this sample's cell subset or site signals: CD45RA+ positively selected. The sequence was collected from a man aged 18 to 30 in good health. The chain was built from TRBV11-3 and TRBJ2-5, with 7 middle bases fitting TRBD2. This receptor carries the CDR3 CASSLGGRRFETQYF. The bases read TGTGCCAGCAGCTTAGGCGGGAGACGATTCGAGACCCAGTACTTC.